This TCR beta chain was captured in a study of T cells after posttransplantation cyclophosphamide. This clone turned up a few times. TCRdb keeps only in-frame clones here, not all; method: immunoSEQ multiplex PCR. The sample presents 30,000 or so clones, none singletons. Trimming removed 8 bases from V and 2 bases from J, with 18 bases in between. Germline CDR1 and CDR2: SEHNR and FQNEAQ (reference sequence). This CDR3 is 16 amino acids long. The clonotype was recovered from a woman in her 30s in good health and a related stem cell transplant donor. J is TRBJ2-2 and V is TRBV7-9, with D perhaps TRBD1 (6 bases). Input material: PBMCs. The CDR3 loop reads CASGTTGFANTGELFF. CDR3 DNA: TGTGCCAGCGGTACTACAGGGTTTGCTAACACCGGGGAGCTGTTTTTT.